This T cell receptor beta chain was found in a study of blood T cell repertoires in COVID-19. Data came from immunoSEQ multiplex PCR; TCRdb stores just in-frame clones and leaves some out. Altogether about 250,000 clones are present, more than 70% being singletons, with the ten largest covering just under 6.5%. The V segment lost 2 bases and the J segment 2 bases; nucleotides outside the gene matches: 4. Germline-derived CDR1 and CDR2 are SGHDT and YYEEEE. The CDR3 consists of 16 residues. The sequencing sample was made of peripheral blood. The sequence was collected from a woman aged 25 to 45 with COVID-19, enrolled during active disease. The gene calls are TRBV5-6 and TRBJ1-3; 10 bases agree with TRBD1. The CDR3 DNA is TGTGCCAGCAGCTTTGGGACAGGGGTCGCTGGAAACACCATATATTTT. This sequence encodes CASSFGTGVAGNTIYF.